What follows are 9 T cell receptor beta chains derived from one specimen sequenced in a study of blood T cell repertoires in COVID-19 (dated by TCRdb to 2018 to 2021). The protocol used for the library was the immunoSEQ multiplex PCR assay. TCRdb holds this immuneACCESS table with in-frame rearrangements only. Some clones are missing; in checked studies, unresolved V genes explain under half, and the rest has no known cause. In all, the sample holds about 210,000 clones, and 84% of those were seen once. The ten largest make up roughly 3.2% of the sample. Sequencing was done on a sample of PBMCs or T cells enriched from blood (not recorded which). The receptors here all came from a woman in her twenties or thirties who had been exposed to COVID-19.

This clone was picked up one time. This chain links TRBV6-5 with TRBJ1-2; tentative D call: TRBD1 (6 bases). The CDR3 totals 15 residues. Germline loops: CDR1 MNHEY, CDR2 SVGAGI. V lost 3 bases and J 5 bases, leaving 16 bases between the germline ends. CDR3 DNA: TGTGCCAGCAGTTATCTTATTGGACAGCTATATGGCTACACCTTC. Its translation is CASSYLIGQLYGYTF.

The chain links TRBV5-1 to TRBJ1-4; D is unresolved. Germline CDR1 and CDR2: SGHRS and YFSETQ. The CDR3 runs 14 residues. Trimming left V 4 bases short and J 7 bases short, with 14 bases between. The CDR3 DNA is TGCGCCAGCAGCCTGCGGGAGGGATCTGAAAAACTGTTTTTT. This sequence encodes CASSLREGSEKLFF.

CDR3 sequence: CASSAQENTEAFF. The CDR3 bases are TGTGCCAGCAGTGCCCAGGAGAACACTGAAGCTTTCTTT. V usage is TRBV6-4 and J usage is TRBJ1-1; D gene uncertain. V lost 4 bases and J lost 1, with 7 bases in between. This CDR3 spans 13 amino acids. The germline V gene has CDR1 MRHNA and CDR2 SNTAGT.

The rearrangement uses TRBV4-1 and TRBJ1-5; D perhaps matches TRBD1 (6 bases). This CDR3 contains 17 residues. Germline V gene data show CDR1 as MGHRA and CDR2 as YSYEKL. Trimming took 0 bases from V and 2 from J, leaving 14 bases between them. The CDR3 DNA reads as TGCGCCAGCAGCCAAGACGTATCGGGGGGCGGCAATCAGCCCCAGCATTTT. This gives the protein CASSQDVSGGGNQPQHF.

The rearrangement links TRBV28 to TRBJ1-3; D gene uncertain. V gave up 3 bases and J gave up 1 base, with 7 bases separating them. Per germline, CDR1 MDHEN and CDR2 SYDVKM. The CDR3 has 14 residues. The CDR3 nucleotides read TGTGCCAGCAGTTTGAGCGGGTCTGGAAACACCATATATTTT. This codes for CASSLSGSGNTIYF.

The V call is TRBV2, the J call TRBJ2-1; TRBD1 matches 9 bases. This CDR3 comprises 13 residues. The V gene end was trimmed by 6 bases and the J gene end by 7 bases; junction bases not matched to a gene: 4. The germline gives CDR1 SNHLY, CDR2 FYNNEI. This CDR3 is CASSLQGANEQFF. For the CDR3, the DNA is TGTGCCAGCAGCCTACAGGGGGCTAATGAGCAGTTCTTC.

As DNA, the CDR3 is TGTGCCAGCAGCTTCACCGGGACAGGGGGCGGTTATGGCTACACCTTC. This gives the protein CASSFTGTGGGYGYTF. The chain employs TRBV5-6 and TRBJ1-2, with 12 positions matching TRBD1. V lost 2 bases to trimming and J lost 5 bases; unmatched junction nucleotides: 7. Germline assignment: CDR1 SGHDT and CDR2 YYEEEE. This CDR3 comprises 16 residues.

The V and J genes are TRBV5-1 and TRBJ1-2, with TRBD1 matching 10 bases. Germline V gene lookup returns CDR1 SGHRS and CDR2 YFSETQ. J was trimmed by 4 bases and V by 4 bases; bases with no gene match: 7. The CDR3 totals 15 residues. In nucleotides, the CDR3 is TGCGCCAGCAGCGCAGGGGACAGGGGAGGCTATGGCTACACCTTC. Translated, it gives CASSAGDRGGYGYTF. Filled out from reference TRBV5-1 and TRBJ1-2, the complete variable domain reads KAGVTQTPRYLIKTRGQQVTLSCSPISGHRSVSWYQQTPGQGLQFLFEYFSETQRNKGNFPGRFSGRQFSNSRSEMNVSTLELGDSALYLCASSAGDRGGYGYTFGSGTRLTVV.

This rearrangement joins TRBV11-2 to TRBJ2-2; D not certain. This CDR3 spans 15 amino acids. Trimming took 5 bases from V and 3 from J, leaving 13 bases between them. Germline-derived CDR1 and CDR2 are SGHAT and FQNNGV. The CDR3 protein is CASSDLIRDTGELFF. In DNA form, the CDR3 reads TGTGCCAGCAGCGATTTAATTCGGGACACCGGGGAGCTGTTTTTT.